Presented here are 20 T cell receptor beta chains from one specimen sequenced in a study of cytotoxic CD8 clonotypes in ibrutinib-treated CLL. Profiling relied on immunoSEQ multiplex PCR, and the TCRdb table lists in-frame clones only, not all of them. The sample carries about 160,000 clones, around 84% recorded once. The sample consisted of PBMCs, taken after 12 months of ibrutinib treatment. All receptors derive from a human donor with chronic lymphocytic leukemia.

The rearrangement links TRBV7-2 to TRBJ2-5; 8 bases map to TRBD2. CDR1 SGHTA and CDR2 FQGNSA come from the germline V gene. V gave up 3 bases and J gave up 6 bases; unmatched junction bases: 9. The CDR3 runs 15 residues. This CDR3 is CASSLGGGLLQTQYF. CDR3 coding DNA: TGTGCCAGCAGCTTGGGCGGGGGGCTCCTTCAGACCCAGTACTTC.

The chain employs TRBV9 and TRBJ1-1; TRBD1 is a possible D gene (5 bases). The CDR3 is 13 residues long. The germline gives CDR1 SGDLS, CDR2 YYNGEE. The V and J ends lost 4 bases and 7 bases respectively, with 14 bases between them. In DNA form, the CDR3 reads TGTGCCAGCAGCCCACCCCCACAGGATGAAGCTTTCTTT. It is translated as CASSPPPQDEAFF.

The gene calls are TRBV28 and TRBJ1-5; D not certain. Per the germline V gene, CDR1 is MDHEN and CDR2 is SYDVKM. The CDR3 sequence is 11 residues long. The V and J ends lost 5 bases and 5 bases respectively, with 4 bases between them. The CDR3 reads CASSRDQPQHF. In DNA, the CDR3 is TGTGCCAGCAGTCGAGATCAGCCCCAGCATTTT. Using reference TRBV28 and TRBJ1-5 for the parts outside the CDR3, the full variable domain is DVKVTQSSRYLVKRTGEKVFLECVQDMDHENMFWYRQDPGLGLRLIYFSYDVKMKEKGDIPEGYSVSREKKERFSLILESASTNQTSMYLCASSRDQPQHFGDGTRLSIL.

The chain recombines TRBV6-5 with TRBJ2-7; 10 bases match TRBD1. The germline V gene has CDR1 MNHEY and CDR2 SVGAGI. CDR3 length: 14 residues. V dropped 6 bases and J dropped 4; count of bases not matched to a gene: 6. The CDR3 spells CASSKTGGAYEQYF. CDR3 nucleotide sequence: TGTGCCAGCAGCAAGACAGGGGGCGCGTACGAGCAGTACTTC.

The chain is built from TRBV28 and TRBJ1-1; 8 bases are a match to TRBD1. The CDR3 has 15 amino acids. Germline-derived CDR1 and CDR2 are MDHEN and SYDVKM. V trimming: 2 bases; J trimming: 7 bases; junction bases outside the gene matches: 9. CDR3 residues: CASSLRDRGRLEAFF. For the CDR3, the DNA is TGTGCCAGCAGTTTACGTGACAGGGGAAGGCTTGAAGCTTTCTTT.

The rearrangement joins TRBV4-3 to TRBJ1-2, with D unresolved. This CDR3 region has 15 residues. Deletions cut 0 bases from V and 2 bases from J, with 10 bases between. Germline V gives CDR1 LGHNA, CDR2 YSLEER. This chain's CDR3 is CASSQDRQKNYGYTF. The CDR3 nucleotides are TGCGCCAGCAGCCAAGATCGTCAGAAGAACTATGGCTACACCTTC.

Concerning this clone itself: Other DNA sequences within the sample encode an identical CDR3. CDR3 sequence reads: CASSFYRGEAFF. CDR3 nucleotides: TGTGCCAGCAGTTTTTATCGCGGAGAAGCTTTCTTT. J is TRBJ1-1 and V is TRBV28; D not certain. The CDR3 length is 12 residues. Germline V gene lookup returns CDR1 MDHEN and CDR2 SYDVKM. The V end was cut by 3 bases, the J end by 8 bases, with 10 bases between.

This clone was found many times. The genes are TRBV20-1 and TRBJ2-1; the D gene could be TRBD1 or TRBD2 (5 bases each). V gave up 7 bases and J gave up 10 bases, with 11 bases separating them. Germline V gene lookup returns CDR1 DFQATT and CDR2 SNEGSKA (reference sequence). This CDR3 region has 10 residues. DNA for the CDR3: TGCAGTGGGGGCAGGAGGGAGCAGTTCTTC. It yields the protein CSGGRREQFF.

The rearrangement uses TRBV2 and TRBJ2-6; no firm D call. Per germline, CDR1 SNHLY and CDR2 FYNNEI. The V end was cut by 5 bases, the J end by 1 base, with 12 bases between. This CDR3 has 16 amino acids. The CDR3 coding sequence is TGTGCCAGCAGTTTCCTATTAGGGTCTGGGGCCAACGTCCTGACTTTC. Encoded protein: CASSFLLGSGANVLTF.

V and J are TRBV19 and TRBJ2-1, with TRBD2 as a possible D gene (5 bases). V dropped 3 bases and J dropped 9 bases, with 18 bases sitting between them. Germline-derived CDR1 and CDR2 are LNHDA and SQIVND (reference sequence). This CDR3 comprises 15 residues. The CDR3 region has the DNA TGTGCCAGTAGTATCGACTATATGGGGATGGGTGAGCAGTTCTTC. Protein: CASSIDYMGMGEQFF.

This clone has a single count. The chain carries TRBV7-3 and TRBJ2-3; 9 bases align to TRBD2. This CDR3 is 18 amino acids long. The germline CDR1 and CDR2 sequences are SGHTA and FQGTGA. J was trimmed by 1 base and V by 2 bases; bases with no gene match: 10. CDR3 nucleotides: TGTGCCAGCAGCTTACGCCAAGGCGCGGGAGGGCGCACAGATACGCAGTATTTT. Translated, it gives CASSLRQGAGGRTDTQYF.

The rearrangement uses TRBV13 and TRBJ1-5; 11 bases are shared with TRBD1. Losses at the gene ends were 5 bases for V and 5 bases for J; bases not matched to a gene: 5. Germline CDR1 is PRHDT and CDR2 is FYEKMQ (reference sequence). CDR3 length: 15 amino acids. The CDR3 sequence: CASSLGTGGDQPQHF. The CDR3, as DNA: TGTGCCAGCAGCCTTGGGACAGGGGGTGATCAGCCCCAGCATTTT.

The chain has TRBV5-4 and TRBJ2-3; D is ambiguous. The CDR3 length is 16 residues. CDR1 is SGHNT and CDR2 is YYREEE in the germline V gene (reference sequence). With 3 bases removed from V and 0 bases from J, the gap between germline ends came to 14 bases. The CDR3 coding sequence is TGTGCCAGCAGCTACAACTCGGGCGGTAGCACAGATACGCAGTATTTT. It codes for CASSYNSGGSTDTQYF.

The genes are TRBV7-9 and TRBJ1-6; D is possibly TRBD1 (6 bases). Germline CDR1 is SEHNR and CDR2 is FQNEAQ (reference sequence). CDR3 length: 16 residues. The V and J ends lost 2 bases and 6 bases respectively, with 14 bases between them. CDR3: CASSLRSGQRNSPLHF. The CDR3 DNA follows: TGTGCCAGCAGCTTAAGGTCGGGACAACGTAATTCACCCCTCCACTTT.

The chain employs TRBV7-2 and TRBJ1-6; D perhaps matches TRBD1 (5 bases). V was shortened by 1 base and J by 6 bases, with 13 bases between the two germline ends. CDR1 SGHTA and CDR2 FQGNSA come from the germline V gene. The CDR3 runs to 16 residues. The CDR3 region is CASSLDGGGSNSPLHF. The CDR3 DNA sequence: TGTGCCAGCAGCTTAGATGGGGGTGGATCTAATTCACCCCTCCACTTT.

The rearrangement links TRBV7-9 to TRBJ1-5; possible D gene TRBD1, 5 bases. Trimming left V 5 bases short and J 13 bases short, with 18 bases between. Germline CDR1 and CDR2: SEHNR and FQNEAQ (reference sequence). This CDR3 has 13 amino acids. The CDR3 spells CASSPDQPGQQHF. The CDR3 nucleotides are TGTGCCAGCAGCCCAGACCAACCGGGGCAACAGCATTTT.

The chain links TRBV9 to TRBJ2-2, with 8 nucleotides matching TRBD2. The CDR3 is 18 residues long. Germline CDR1 reads SGDLS; CDR2 reads YYNGEE. V lost 0 bases, J lost 4 bases, and 11 bases stayed unmatched. The CDR3 coding sequence is TGTGCCAGCAGCGTAGGAGGAGGGGGGACTAGAAGCACCGGGGAGCTGTTTTTT. Translating it yields CASSVGGGGTRSTGELFF.

This clone was seen a handful of times. The chain links TRBV21-1 to TRBJ1-5; no DNA check was done on the table's D call, TRBD1. TRBV21-1 is tagged as a pseudogene. This CDR3 region has 16 residues. This CDR3 is CASSPRGTGVWQPQHF. Here the CDR3 DNA reads TGTGCCAGCAGCCCCCGGGGGACAGGGGTATGGCAGCCCCAGCATTTT.

V and J are TRBV7-3 and TRBJ2-2; possible D gene TRBD2, 5 bases. The germline gives CDR1 SGHTA, CDR2 FQGTGA. There are 17 residues in the CDR3. V was trimmed by 2 bases and J by 1 base, leaving 14 bases between them. The CDR3 here is CASSLEVFGGNTGELFF. Here the CDR3 DNA reads TGTGCCAGCAGCTTAGAGGTGTTTGGAGGGAACACCGGGGAGCTGTTTTTT.

This chain links TRBV5-1 with TRBJ2-3; possibly TRBD1 for D (6 bases). This CDR3 is 16 amino acids long. Trimming removed 1 base from V and 1 base from J, with 13 bases in between. Germline loops: CDR1 SGHRS, CDR2 YFSETQ. CDR3 in amino acids: CASSLLSQGRTDTQYF. In DNA, the CDR3 is TGCGCCAGCAGCTTGTTGTCACAGGGTCGCACAGATACGCAGTATTTT.